A selection of T cell receptor beta chains follows, all from one sample in a study of blood T cell repertoires in COVID-19. The method was immunoSEQ multiplex PCR; TCRdb's version includes in-frame clones alone and lacks a portion of them. The sample consists of about 440,000 clones, around 90% of them appearing once. Material for sequencing was PBMCs or T cells enriched from blood (not recorded which). All receptors come from a woman in her late teens or twenties with acute COVID-19. Both conserved end residues are part of each CDR3. The D gene is left open where the match is weak. Clone size appears in some rows only: once, few, many, or a class for an expanded clone.

v_gene,abundance,j_gene,d_gene,len,CDR3aa,CDR3nt
TRBV3-1/TRBV3-2,-,TRBJ2-1,TRBD1,15,CASNYLGTGLNEQFF,TGTGCCAGCAATTATCTGGGGACAGGGCTGAATGAGCAGTTCTTC
TRBV18,-,TRBJ2-1,TRBD2,15,CASSQGLAGGPEQFF,TGTGCCAGCTCACAAGGACTAGCGGGAGGGCCCGAGCAGTTCTTC
TRBV5-4,-,TRBJ1-1,TRBD1,14,CASSLAGTGNRAFF,TGTGCCAGCAGCTTGGCCGGGACAGGGAATCGGGCTTTCTTT
TRBV7-9,-,TRBJ1-2,-,14,CASSLGQVLYGYTF,TGTGCCAGCAGCTTAGGACAGGTACTCTATGGCTACACCTTC
TRBV7-3,-,TRBJ1-2,TRBD1,13,CASSPGQGNGYTF,TGTGCCAGCTCCCCGGGACAGGGAAACGGCTACACCTTC
TRBV19,-,TRBJ1-4,-,13,CASTRDYNEKLFF,TGTGCCAGTACCCGGGACTATAATGAAAAACTGTTTTTT
TRBV28,-,TRBJ1-5,-,16,CASTVRRTESNQPQHF,TGTGCCAGCACCGTCCGGCGGACAGAAAGCAATCAGCCCCAGCATTTT
TRBV9,-,TRBJ1-3,-,17,CASSIHTQGNGGNTIYF,TGTGCCAGCAGCATACACACCCAGGGAAATGGGGGAAACACCATATATTTT
TRBV6-2/TRBV6-3,-,TRBJ2-1,TRBD2,16,CASSYVLAGVFNEQFF,TGTGCCAGCAGTTACGTTCTAGCGGGAGTATTTAATGAGCAGTTCTTC
TRBV3-1/TRBV3-2,-,TRBJ2-5,TRBD2,18,CASSQDDTSGRGQETQYF,TGTGCCAGCAGCCAAGATGACACTAGCGGGAGGGGGCAAGAGACCCAGTACTTC
TRBV6-6,-,TRBJ2-5,TRBD1,16,CASSYGTGGSQETQYF,TGTGCCAGCAGTTACGGGACAGGGGGTAGCCAAGAGACCCAGTACTTC
TRBV9,-,TRBJ2-5,-,13,CASSAPGQETQYF,TGTGCCAGCAGCGCCCCGGGGCAAGAGACCCAGTACTTC
TRBV5-4,-,TRBJ2-7,-,13,CASSLDSYYEQYF,TGTGCCAGCAGCTTGGACTCCTACTACGAGCAGTACTTC
TRBV6-5,-,TRBJ2-2,-,14,CASSLQGHTGELFF,TGTGCCAGCAGTCTACAGGGCCACACCGGGGAGCTGTTTTTT
TRBV11-3,-,TRBJ1-1,-,14,CASSLGAPDTEAFF,TGTGCCAGCAGCTTAGGGGCCCCGGACACTGAAGCTTTCTTT
TRBV19,few,TRBJ1-4,-,15,CASSQSPRQNEKLFF,TGTGCCAGTAGTCAGAGCCCAAGACAGAATGAAAAACTGTTTTTT
TRBV2,-,TRBJ2-2,TRBD1,18,CASSVSNSGTGGTGELFF,TGTGCCAGCAGTGTGTCAAACTCCGGGACAGGGGGAACCGGGGAGCTGTTTTTT
TRBV5-1,-,TRBJ2-2,TRBD1,16,CASSHWTGLMTGELFF,TGCGCCAGCAGCCACTGGACAGGGCTAATGACCGGGGAGCTGTTTTTT
TRBV14,once,TRBJ2-3,TRBD2,15,CASSLRAGATDTQYF,TGTGCCAGCAGCCTCAGGGCGGGAGCCACAGATACGCAGTATTTT
TRBV7-9,once,TRBJ1-1,-,15,CASSGAGVMNTEAFF,TGTGCCAGCAGCGGGGCAGGGGTCATGAACACTGAAGCTTTCTTT
TRBV15,-,TRBJ2-2,-,15,CATSSRGQNTGELFF,TGTGCCACCAGCAGCCGAGGGCAGAATACCGGGGAGCTGTTTTTT
TRBV7-2,few,TRBJ2-7,-,14,CASTRDGSSYEQYF,TGTGCCAGCACCCGGGACGGGAGCTCCTACGAGCAGTACTTC
TRBV28,-,TRBJ2-1,-,12,CASSPGVNEQFF,TGTGCCAGCAGCCCAGGGGTTAATGAGCAGTTCTTC
TRBV11-2,few,TRBJ1-2,TRBD1,14,CASSLAGGAGGYTF,TGTGCCAGCAGCCTCGCAGGGGGCGCAGGAGGCTACACCTTC
TRBV7-9,-,TRBJ2-1,-,12,CASSFREHEQFF,TGTGCCAGCAGCTTCAGGGAACATGAGCAGTTCTTC
TRBV11-2,-,TRBJ1-3,-,14,CASSLQVTGNTIYF,TGTGCCAGCAGCCTACAGGTTACTGGAAACACCATATATTTT
TRBV9,-,TRBJ1-6,-,16,CASSKTPTPSNSPLHF,TGTGCCAGCTCAAAAACCCCGACTCCTAGCAATTCACCCCTCCACTTT
TRBV5-8,-,TRBJ2-7,-,12,CASSALRHEQYF,TGTGCCAGCAGCGCCTTGCGCCACGAGCAGTACTTC
TRBV10-3,-,TRBJ2-7,TRBD2,18,CAIIETGTSALDSYEQYF,TGTGCCATCATTGAAACCGGGACTAGCGCCCTCGATTCCTACGAGCAGTACTTC
TRBV27,-,TRBJ1-1,-,14,CASSQQGLNTEAFF,TGTGCCAGCAGTCAACAGGGTCTGAACACTGAAGCTTTCTTT
TRBV10-3,-,TRBJ2-1,TRBD1,14,CAIRTMTGSNEQFF,TGTGCCATCAGAACCATGACAGGGAGCAATGAGCAGTTCTTC
TRBV19,-,TRBJ2-3,TRBD1,14,CASSTGQGEDTQYF,TGTGCCAGTAGTACCGGACAGGGGGAGGATACGCAGTATTTT
TRBV4-1,-,TRBJ1-5,TRBD1,15,CASSPRDSFNQPQHF,TGCGCCAGCAGCCCCCGGGACAGTTTCAATCAGCCCCAGCATTTT
TRBV7-9,-,TRBJ2-7,TRBD1,17,CASSPPVGTGVSYEQYF,TGTGCCAGCAGCCCCCCCGTAGGGACAGGGGTCTCCTACGAGCAGTACTTC
TRBV19,-,TRBJ2-1,TRBD2,17,CASSSISGIAGGAEQFF,TGTGCCAGTAGTAGTATCAGTGGGATAGCGGGAGGAGCTGAGCAGTTCTTC
TRBV7-2,-,TRBJ2-1,-,15,CASSLGLVAGGEQFF,TGTGCCAGCAGCTTAGGGCTGGTAGCTGGAGGTGAGCAGTTCTTC
TRBV5-5,-,TRBJ2-1,-,16,CASSLAGEPRYNEQFF,TGTGCCAGCAGCTTGGCCGGGGAACCTCGATACAATGAGCAGTTCTTC
TRBV29-1,-,TRBJ2-7,TRBD1,14,CSAGQGYTTYEQYF,TGCAGCGCGGGACAGGGATATACTACCTACGAGCAGTACTTC
TRBV2,-,TRBJ2-3,-,12,CASSPSPDTQYF,TGTGCCAGCAGTCCTTCCCCAGATACGCAGTATTTT
TRBV28,few,TRBJ2-7,TRBD2,14,CASLTSGSSYEQYF,TGTGCCAGCCTTACTAGCGGAAGCTCCTACGAGCAGTACTTC
TRBV9,-,TRBJ2-5,TRBD2,14,CASSAGLPKETQYF,TGTGCCAGCAGCGCGGGACTACCAAAGGAGACCCAGTACTTC
TRBV4-2,-,TRBJ1-1,-,12,CASSQAATEAFF,TGTGCCAGCAGCCAAGCCGCGACTGAAGCTTTCTTT
TRBV19,-,TRBJ2-2,-,14,CASTELLNTGELFF,TGTGCCAGTACCGAATTACTGAACACCGGGGAGCTGTTTTTT
TRBV2,-,TRBJ1-2,-,14,CASSFQDTSYGYTF,TGTGCCAGCAGTTTCCAGGACACGTCCTATGGCTACACCTTC
TRBV11-2,-,TRBJ2-1,TRBD2,16,CASSLSLAGSVNEQFF,TGTGCCAGCAGCTTAAGCCTAGCGGGTTCCGTAAATGAGCAGTTCTTC
TRBV9,-,TRBJ1-3,-,13,CASSLTQGNTIYF,TGTGCCAGCAGCCTGACACAGGGAAACACCATATATTTT
TRBV11-2,-,TRBJ2-5,-,13,CASSLEAEETQYF,TGTGCCAGCAGCTTAGAGGCGGAAGAGACCCAGTACTTC
TRBV19,once,TRBJ1-1,-,13,CASRTLLNTEAFF,TGTGCCAGTAGGACTCTTTTGAACACTGAAGCTTTCTTT
TRBV7-2,-,TRBJ2-5,TRBD2,14,CASSLSGSWETQYF,TGTGCCAGCAGTCTTAGCGGGAGTTGGGAGACCCAGTACTTC
TRBV5-6,few,TRBJ2-1,-,12,CASSLTDNEQFF,TGTGCCAGCAGCTTGACGGACAATGAGCAGTTCTTC
TRBV6-5,-,TRBJ1-2,-,11,CATRAGYGYTF,TGTGCCACTCGAGCCGGCTATGGCTACACCTTC
TRBV6-2/TRBV6-3,once,TRBJ2-6,TRBD2,17,CASSRAGGSSGANVLTF,TGTGCCAGCAGTAGAGCGGGGGGCTCCTCTGGGGCCAACGTCCTGACTTTC
TRBV29-1,-,TRBJ2-7,TRBD2,13,CSIRSGGGYEQYF,TGCAGCATCCGATCGGGAGGCGGTTACGAGCAGTACTTC
TRBV5-4,-,TRBJ1-1,TRBD1,16,CASSRGQGGIGTEAFF,TGTGCCAGCAGTCGCGGACAGGGTGGTATCGGCACTGAAGCTTTCTTT